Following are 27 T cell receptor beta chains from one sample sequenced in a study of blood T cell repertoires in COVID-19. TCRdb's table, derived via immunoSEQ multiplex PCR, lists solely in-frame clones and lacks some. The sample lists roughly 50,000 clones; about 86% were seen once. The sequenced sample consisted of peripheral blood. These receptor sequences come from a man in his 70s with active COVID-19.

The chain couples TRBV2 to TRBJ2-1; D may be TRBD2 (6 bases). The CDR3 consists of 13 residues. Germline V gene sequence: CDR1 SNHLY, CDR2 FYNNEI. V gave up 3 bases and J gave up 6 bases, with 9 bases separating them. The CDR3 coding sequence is TGTGCCAGCAGTGAGCGGAGGGGCAATGAGCAGTTCTTC. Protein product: CASSERRGNEQFF. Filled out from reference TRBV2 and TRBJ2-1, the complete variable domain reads EPEVTQTPSHQVTQMGQEVILRCVPISNHLYFYWYRQILGQKVEFLVSFYNNEISEKSEIFDDQFSVERPDGSNFTLKIRSTKLEDSAMYFCASSERRGNEQFFGPGTRLTVL.

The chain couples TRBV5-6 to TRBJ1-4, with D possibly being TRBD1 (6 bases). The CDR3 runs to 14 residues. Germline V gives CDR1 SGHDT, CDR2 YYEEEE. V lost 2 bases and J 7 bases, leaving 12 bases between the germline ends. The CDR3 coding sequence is TGTGCCAGCAGCTTCAGGGGAGGGGGTGAAAAACTGTTTTTT. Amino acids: CASSFRGGGEKLFF. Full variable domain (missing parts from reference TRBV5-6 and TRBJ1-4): DAGVTQSPTHLIKTRGQQVTLRCSPKSGHDTVSWYQQALGQGPQFIFQYYEEEERQRGNFPDRFSGHQFPNYSSELNVNALLLGDSALYLCASSFRGGGEKLFFGSGTQLSVL.

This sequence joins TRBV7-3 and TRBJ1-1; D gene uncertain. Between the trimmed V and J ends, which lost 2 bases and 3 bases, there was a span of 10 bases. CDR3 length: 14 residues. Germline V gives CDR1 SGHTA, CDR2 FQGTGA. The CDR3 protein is CASSLQGEYTEAFF. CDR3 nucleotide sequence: TGTGCCAGCAGCTTACAAGGAGAGTACACTGAAGCTTTCTTT.

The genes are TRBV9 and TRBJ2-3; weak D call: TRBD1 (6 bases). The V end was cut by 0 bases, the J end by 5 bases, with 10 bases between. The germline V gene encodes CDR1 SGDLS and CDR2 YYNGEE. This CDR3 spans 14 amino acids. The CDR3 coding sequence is TGTGCCAGCAGCGTAGGGGGGCGCGTAGATACGCAGTATTTT. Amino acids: CASSVGGRVDTQYF.

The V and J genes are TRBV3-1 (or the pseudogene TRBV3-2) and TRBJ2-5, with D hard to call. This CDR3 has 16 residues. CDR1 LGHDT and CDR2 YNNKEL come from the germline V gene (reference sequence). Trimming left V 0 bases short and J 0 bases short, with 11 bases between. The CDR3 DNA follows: TGTGCCAGCAGCCAAGATCATTACGAGTACCAAGAGACCCAGTACTTC. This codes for CASSQDHYEYQETQYF.

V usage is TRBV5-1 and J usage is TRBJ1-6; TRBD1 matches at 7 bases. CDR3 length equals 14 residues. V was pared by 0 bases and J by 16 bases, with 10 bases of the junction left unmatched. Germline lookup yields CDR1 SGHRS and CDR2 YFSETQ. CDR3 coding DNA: TGCGCCAGCAGCTTGGAGCGGGGGCCAGGGGGACTCCACTTT. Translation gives CASSLERGPGGLHF.

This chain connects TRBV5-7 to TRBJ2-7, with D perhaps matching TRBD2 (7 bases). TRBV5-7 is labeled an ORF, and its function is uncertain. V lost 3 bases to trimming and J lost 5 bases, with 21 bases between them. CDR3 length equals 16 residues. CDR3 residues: CASSSDRVGGHNEQYF. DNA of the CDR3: TGTGCCAGCAGCTCTGACCGGGTGGGGGGGCACAACGAGCAGTACTTC.

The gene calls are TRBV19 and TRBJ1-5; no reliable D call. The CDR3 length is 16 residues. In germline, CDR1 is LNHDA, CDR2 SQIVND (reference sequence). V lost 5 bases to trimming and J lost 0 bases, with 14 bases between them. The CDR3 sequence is CASSLRGGLSNQPQHF. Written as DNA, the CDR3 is TGTGCCAGTAGTTTACGAGGAGGGCTTAGCAATCAGCCCCAGCATTTT.

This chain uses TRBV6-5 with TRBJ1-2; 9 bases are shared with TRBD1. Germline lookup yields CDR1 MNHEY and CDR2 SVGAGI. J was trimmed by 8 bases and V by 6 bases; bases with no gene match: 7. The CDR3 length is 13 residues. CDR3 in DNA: TGTGCCAGCAGCAAGGGACAGGGCCTGGGCTACACCTTC. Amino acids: CASSKGQGLGYTF.

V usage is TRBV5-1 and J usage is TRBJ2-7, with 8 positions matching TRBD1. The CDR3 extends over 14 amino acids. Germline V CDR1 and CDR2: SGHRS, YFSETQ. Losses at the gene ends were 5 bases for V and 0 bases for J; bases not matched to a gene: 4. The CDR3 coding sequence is TGCGCCAGCAGAGGACAGGGAAGCTCCTACGAGCAGTACTTC. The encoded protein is CASRGQGSSYEQYF. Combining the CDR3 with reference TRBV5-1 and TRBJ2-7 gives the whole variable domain KAGVTQTPRYLIKTRGQQVTLSCSPISGHRSVSWYQQTPGQGLQFLFEYFSETQRNKGNFPGRFSGRQFSNSRSEMNVSTLELGDSALYLCASRGQGSSYEQYFGPGTRLTVT.

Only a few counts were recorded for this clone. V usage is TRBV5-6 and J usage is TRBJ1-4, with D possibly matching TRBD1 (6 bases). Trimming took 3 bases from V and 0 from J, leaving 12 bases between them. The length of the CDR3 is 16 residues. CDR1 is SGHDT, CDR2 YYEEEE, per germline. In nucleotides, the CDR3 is TGTGCCAGCAGCTGGTACGGACAGACAACTAATGAAAAACTGTTTTTT. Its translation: CASSWYGQTTNEKLFF. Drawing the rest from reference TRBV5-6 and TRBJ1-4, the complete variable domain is DAGVTQSPTHLIKTRGQQVTLRCSPKSGHDTVSWYQQALGQGPQFIFQYYEEEERQRGNFPDRFSGHQFPNYSSELNVNALLLGDSALYLCASSWYGQTTNEKLFFGSGTQLSVL.

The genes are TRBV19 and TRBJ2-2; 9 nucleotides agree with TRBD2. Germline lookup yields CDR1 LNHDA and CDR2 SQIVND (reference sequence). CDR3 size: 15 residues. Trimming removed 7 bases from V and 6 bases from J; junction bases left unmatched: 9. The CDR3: CASTGSSGVPGELFF. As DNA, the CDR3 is TGTGCCAGTACTGGTTCTAGCGGGGTGCCCGGGGAGCTGTTTTTT.

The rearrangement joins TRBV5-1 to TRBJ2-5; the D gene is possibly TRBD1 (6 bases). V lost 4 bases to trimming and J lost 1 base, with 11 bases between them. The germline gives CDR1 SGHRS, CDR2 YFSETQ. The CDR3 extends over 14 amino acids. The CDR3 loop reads CASSLQGLQETQYF. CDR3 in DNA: TGCGCCAGCAGCCTCCAGGGGCTCCAAGAGACCCAGTACTTC. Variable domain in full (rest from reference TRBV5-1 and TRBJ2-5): KAGVTQTPRYLIKTRGQQVTLSCSPISGHRSVSWYQQTPGQGLQFLFEYFSETQRNKGNFPGRFSGRQFSNSRSEMNVSTLELGDSALYLCASSLQGLQETQYFGPGTRLLVL.

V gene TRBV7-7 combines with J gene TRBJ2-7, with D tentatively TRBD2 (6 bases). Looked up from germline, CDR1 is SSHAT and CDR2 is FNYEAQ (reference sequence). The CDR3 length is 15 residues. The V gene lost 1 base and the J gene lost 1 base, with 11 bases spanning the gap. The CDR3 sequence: CASSLEAGTSYEQYF. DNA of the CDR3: TGTGCCAGCAGCTTAGAGGCAGGGACTTCCTACGAGCAGTACTTC.

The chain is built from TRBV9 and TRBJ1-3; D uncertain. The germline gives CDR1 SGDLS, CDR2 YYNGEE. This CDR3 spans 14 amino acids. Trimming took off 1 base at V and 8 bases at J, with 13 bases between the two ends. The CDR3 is CASSVSQESHTIYF. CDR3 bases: TGTGCCAGCAGCGTAAGCCAGGAATCTCACACCATATATTTT.

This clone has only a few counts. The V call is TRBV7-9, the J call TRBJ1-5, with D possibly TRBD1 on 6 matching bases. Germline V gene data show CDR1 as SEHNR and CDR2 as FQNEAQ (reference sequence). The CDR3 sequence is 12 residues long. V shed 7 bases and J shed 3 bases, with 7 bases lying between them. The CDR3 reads CASNRDNQPQHF. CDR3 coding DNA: TGTGCCAGCAACAGGGACAATCAGCCCCAGCATTTT.

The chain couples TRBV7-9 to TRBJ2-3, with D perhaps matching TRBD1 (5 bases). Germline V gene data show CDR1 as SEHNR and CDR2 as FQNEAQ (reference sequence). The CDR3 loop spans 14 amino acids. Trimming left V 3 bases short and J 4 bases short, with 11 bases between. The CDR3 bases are TGTGCCAGCAGCTTTCAGGGAATCCCAGATACGCAGTATTTT. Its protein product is CASSFQGIPDTQYF.

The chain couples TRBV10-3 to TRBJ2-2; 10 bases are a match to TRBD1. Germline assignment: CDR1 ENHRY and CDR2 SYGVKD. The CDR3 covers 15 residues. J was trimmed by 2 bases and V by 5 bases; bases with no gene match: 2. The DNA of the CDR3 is TGTGCCATCAGTCGGGACAGGGGTAACACCGGGGAGCTGTTTTTT. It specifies CAISRDRGNTGELFF.

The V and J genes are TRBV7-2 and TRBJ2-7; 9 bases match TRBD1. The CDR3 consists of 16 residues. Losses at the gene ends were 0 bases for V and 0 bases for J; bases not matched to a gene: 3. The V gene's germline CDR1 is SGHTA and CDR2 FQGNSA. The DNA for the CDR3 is TGTGCCAGCAGCTTAGCGTGGGGACAGGGCTCCTACGAGCAGTACTTC. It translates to CASSLAWGQGSYEQYF.

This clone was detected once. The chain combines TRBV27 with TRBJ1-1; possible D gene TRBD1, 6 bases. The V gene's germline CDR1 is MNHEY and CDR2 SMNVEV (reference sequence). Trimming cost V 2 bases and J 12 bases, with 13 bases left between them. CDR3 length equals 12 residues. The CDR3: CASSLPGTLPFF. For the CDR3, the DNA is TGTGCCAGCAGTTTACCCGGGACATTGCCTTTCTTT.

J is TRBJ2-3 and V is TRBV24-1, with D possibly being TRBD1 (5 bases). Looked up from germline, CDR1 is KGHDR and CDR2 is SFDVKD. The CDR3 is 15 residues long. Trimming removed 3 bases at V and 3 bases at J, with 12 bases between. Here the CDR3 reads CATSDPRSGTDTQYF. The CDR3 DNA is TGTGCCACCAGTGATCCTCGGTCAGGGACAGATACGCAGTATTTT.

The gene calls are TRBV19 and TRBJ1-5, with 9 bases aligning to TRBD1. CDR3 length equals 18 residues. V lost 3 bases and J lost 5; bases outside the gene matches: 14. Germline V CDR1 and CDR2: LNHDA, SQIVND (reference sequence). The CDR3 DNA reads TGTGCCAGTAGTATTGGGGGATACAGGGGGCGCAGGGATCAGCCCCAGCATTTT. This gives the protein CASSIGGYRGRRDQPQHF.

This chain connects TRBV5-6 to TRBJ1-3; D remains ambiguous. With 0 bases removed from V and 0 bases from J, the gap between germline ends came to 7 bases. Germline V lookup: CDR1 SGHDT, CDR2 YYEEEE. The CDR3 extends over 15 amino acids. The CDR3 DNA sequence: TGTGCCAGCAGCTTGGGGGCAGCCTCTGGAAACACCATATATTTT. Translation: CASSLGAASGNTIYF.

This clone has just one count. The chain's CDR3 is CASSLGDSSSYEQYF. DNA of the CDR3: TGTGCCAGCAGCTTAGGGGACAGTTCCTCCTACGAGCAGTACTTC. The chain carries TRBV11-2 and TRBJ2-7; 7 nucleotides agree with TRBD1. Germline loops: CDR1 SGHAT, CDR2 FQNNGV. This CDR3 is 15 amino acids long. V dropped 1 base and J dropped 0; count of bases not matched to a gene: 3.

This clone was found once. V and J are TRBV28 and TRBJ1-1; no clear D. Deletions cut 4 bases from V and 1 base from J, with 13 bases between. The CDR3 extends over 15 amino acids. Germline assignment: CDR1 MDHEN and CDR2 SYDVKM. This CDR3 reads CASSSPGLGNTEAFF. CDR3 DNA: TGTGCCAGCAGTTCCCCCGGACTCGGGAACACTGAAGCTTTCTTT.

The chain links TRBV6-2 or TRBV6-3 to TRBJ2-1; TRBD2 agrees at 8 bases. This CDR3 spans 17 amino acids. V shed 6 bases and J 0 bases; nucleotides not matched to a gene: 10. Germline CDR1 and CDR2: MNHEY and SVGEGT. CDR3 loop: CASSRLSGGLSYNEQFF. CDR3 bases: TGTGCCAGCAGCAGGTTATCGGGGGGGCTCTCCTACAATGAGCAGTTCTTC.

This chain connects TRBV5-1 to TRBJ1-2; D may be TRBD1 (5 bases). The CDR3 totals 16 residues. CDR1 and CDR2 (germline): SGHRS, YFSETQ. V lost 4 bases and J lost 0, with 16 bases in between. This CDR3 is CASSPALGGANYGYTF. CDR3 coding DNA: TGCGCCAGCAGCCCGGCCCTCGGGGGGGCTAACTATGGCTACACCTTC.